This entry is about one T cell receptor beta chain. Its cognate antigen is unknown. These data originate in a study of T cell responses to AZD1222 COVID-19 vaccine. The study's findings and limits: Only six or seven AZD1222 recipients tested seropositive at baseline. Repertoire sampling was restricted to post-peak T cell response timepoints. Nearly half of spike-specific TCRs reportedly go after variant regions that carry no mutations. Increased Spike-specific TCR breadth and depth were observed after two AZD1222 doses.

Only in-frame clones appear in the TCRdb table, and some are missing; sequencing was by immunoSEQ multiplex PCR. The table lists tens of thousands of clones, roughly nine tenths of them singletons. Germline assignment: CDR1 KGHSH and CDR2 LQKENI. The trim removed 6 bases at V and 4 bases at J, leaving 9 bases unmatched. The CDR3 has 16 residues. The chain links TRBV18 to TRBJ1-1; 12 bases line up with TRBD1. Sample: peripheral blood, taken 28 days after the second AZD1222 dose. This sequence was found in an adult who received the AZD1222 COVID-19 vaccine. The CDR3 DNA reads TGTGCCAGCTCCCCCGGGACAGGGGGCGGTATCACTGAAGCTTTCTTT. Translated, it gives CASSPGTGGGITEAFF.